Listed here are 9 T cell receptor beta chains from one sample, sequenced in a study of blood T cell repertoires in COVID-19. Assay: immunoSEQ multiplex PCR; the TCRdb copy retains only in-frame clones and omits some. In the table there are around 130,000 clones, approximately 90% of which are singletons. The sample comprised peripheral blood. Receptor source: a man aged 50 to 59 with active or convalescent COVID-19.

This rearrangement joins TRBV6-6 to TRBJ1-5, with D possibly TRBD1 on 6 matching bases. Germline V gives CDR1 MNHNY, CDR2 SVGAGI (reference sequence). This CDR3 region has 16 residues. Trimming removed 3 bases at V and 2 bases at J, with 14 bases between. CDR3 residues: CASSYWQGIGNQPQHF. DNA of the CDR3: TGTGCCAGCAGTTATTGGCAGGGGATCGGCAATCAGCCCCAGCATTTT.

J is TRBJ2-1 and V is TRBV21-1; TRBD2 is the table's D call and was not checked against the DNA. TRBV21-1 represents a pseudogene. CDR3 length equals 16 residues. The CDR3 loop is CASSKERSGGRNEQFF. DNA for the CDR3: TGTGCCAGCAGCAAAGAGAGGTCTGGCGGGAGAAATGAGCAGTTCTTC.

The chain has TRBV28 and TRBJ1-5; 11 bases line up with TRBD1. V trimming: 7 bases; J trimming: 3 bases; junction bases outside the gene matches: 5. The CDR3 has 15 residues. The germline CDR1 and CDR2 sequences are MDHEN and SYDVKM. The CDR3 here is CASTGQGASNQPQHF. DNA of the CDR3: TGTGCCAGCACAGGACAGGGGGCTTCCAATCAGCCCCAGCATTTT. Combining the CDR3 with reference TRBV28 and TRBJ1-5 gives the whole variable domain DVKVTQSSRYLVKRTGEKVFLECVQDMDHENMFWYRQDPGLGLRLIYFSYDVKMKEKGDIPEGYSVSREKKERFSLILESASTNQTSMYLCASTGQGASNQPQHFGDGTRLSIL.

V is TRBV2 and J is TRBJ1-3, with D possibly matching TRBD1 (6 bases). Trimming removed 2 bases from V and 4 bases from J, with 9 bases in between. This CDR3 has 14 residues. Germline assignment: CDR1 SNHLY and CDR2 FYNNEI. The CDR3 loop is CASSERGIGNTIYF. The CDR3 region has the DNA TGTGCCAGCAGTGAAAGGGGGATCGGAAACACCATATATTTT.

The V and J genes are TRBV5-1 and TRBJ1-2, with a possible D match to TRBD1 (6 bases). Trimming removed 0 bases from V and 3 bases from J, with 15 bases in between. The CDR3 runs to 16 residues. CDR1 SGHRS and CDR2 YFSETQ come from the germline V gene. CDR3 sequence: CASSLGGQGSDYGYTF. The CDR3 DNA reads TGCGCCAGCAGCTTGGGGGGACAAGGGAGTGACTATGGCTACACCTTC.

This chain uses TRBV27 with TRBJ2-3; possible D gene TRBD2, 6 bases. The CDR3 totals 17 residues. Deletions cut 5 bases from V and 2 bases from J, with 20 bases between. Germline assignment: CDR1 MNHEY and CDR2 SMNVEV (reference sequence). The CDR3 DNA is TGTGCCAGCAGTCAGACGAGAGGGACTCCCCACACAGATACGCAGTATTTT. Its protein product is CASSQTRGTPHTDTQYF.

The chain employs TRBV2 and TRBJ1-2; D uncertain. CDR3 length equals 13 residues. The ends were cut back, 6 bases at V and 4 bases at J, with 12 bases in the middle. Per the germline V gene, CDR1 is SNHLY and CDR2 is FYNNEI. CDR3 sequence reads: CASRITLTYGYTF. The CDR3 nucleotides read TGTGCCAGCAGGATAACACTAACCTATGGCTACACCTTC.

This clone has more than one count but fewer than ten. This chain links TRBV10-3 with TRBJ1-1, with D uncertain. There are 10 residues in the CDR3. The germline V gene has CDR1 ENHRY and CDR2 SYGVKD. V was pared by 6 bases and J by 6 bases, with 5 bases between. CDR3 loop: CAIRTAEAFF. The CDR3 DNA reads TGTGCCATCAGAACAGCTGAAGCTTTCTTT.

The V call is TRBV2, the J call TRBJ2-2; 9 bases are shared with TRBD1. Germline CDR1 reads SNHLY; CDR2 reads FYNNEI. The J segment lost 4 bases and the V segment lost 7 bases, leaving 10 bases of the junction unmatched. The CDR3 is made up of 16 amino acids. The CDR3 nucleotides are TGTGCCAGCATTTACTACAGGGGGCAGGGCACCGGGGAGCTGTTTTTT. Amino acid sequence: CASIYYRGQGTGELFF. The variable domain in full, with the rest retrieved from reference TRBV2 and TRBJ2-2, is EPEVTQTPSHQVTQMGQEVILRCVPISNHLYFYWYRQILGQKVEFLVSFYNNEISEKSEIFDDQFSVERPDGSNFTLKIRSTKLEDSAMYFCASIYYRGQGTGELFFGEGSRLTVL.